The clone carrying this T cell receptor beta chain showed up just once. As yet, its antigen is unknown. This entry belongs to a study of cytomegalovirus exposure and HLA in healthy donors. Donors were ostensibly healthy at sampling, although undocumented immune exposures were probable. Per the germline V gene, CDR1 is SGHRS and CDR2 is YFSETQ. Trimming removed 6 bases from V and 5 bases from J; junction bases left unmatched: 9. CDR3 length equals 14 residues. Primers included in the PCR were 60 Vbeta and 13 Jbeta primers. Repertoires were generated with immunoSEQ multiplex PCR, while TCRdb's copy carries only in-frame clones and drops some. The sample contains roughly 120,000 clones, 75% to 80% of which appear only once. General study points: Earlier analysis yielded a pattern in which most TCR beta V segments were productive about 87% or about 30% of the time.

This clonotype was sampled from a woman in her 30s in good health and CMV-seropositive. V usage is TRBV5-1 and J usage is TRBJ1-2; 8 bases map to TRBD1. Sequences were obtained from PBMCs. CDR3 nucleotides: TGCGCCAGCAAGCGACAGGGGCCGGAGTATGGCTACACCTTC. This codes for CASKRQGPEYGYTF.